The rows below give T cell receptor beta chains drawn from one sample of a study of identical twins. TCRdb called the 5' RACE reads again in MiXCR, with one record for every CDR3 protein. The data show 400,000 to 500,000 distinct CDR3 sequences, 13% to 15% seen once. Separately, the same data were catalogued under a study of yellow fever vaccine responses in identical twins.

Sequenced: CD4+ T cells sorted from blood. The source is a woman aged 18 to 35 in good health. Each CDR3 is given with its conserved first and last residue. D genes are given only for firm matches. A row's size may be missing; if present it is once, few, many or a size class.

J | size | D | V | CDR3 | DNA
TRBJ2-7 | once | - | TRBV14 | CASSQDGGPGREQYF | TGTGCCAGCAGCCAAGATGGGGGCCCCGGTCGGGAGCAGTACTTC
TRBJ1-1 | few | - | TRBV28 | CASSLPRDGEAFF | TGTGCCAGCAGTTTACCCCGGGACGGGGAAGCTTTCTTT
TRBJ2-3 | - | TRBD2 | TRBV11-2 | CASNLGLAGGRTDTQYF | TGTGCCAGCAACCTGGGACTAGCGGGGGGCCGCACAGATACGCAGTATTTT
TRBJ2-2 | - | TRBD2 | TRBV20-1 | CSARLAGWNTGELFF | TGCAGTGCTAGACTAGCGGGCTGGAACACCGGGGAGCTGTTTTTT
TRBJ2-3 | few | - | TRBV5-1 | CASSLVGAYTDTQYF | TGCGCCAGCAGCTTGGTTGGGGCCTACACAGATACGCAGTATTTT
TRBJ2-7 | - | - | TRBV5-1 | CASSLEGQRGYEQYF | TGCGCCAGCAGCTTGGAAGGACAACGGGGCTACGAGCAGTACTTC
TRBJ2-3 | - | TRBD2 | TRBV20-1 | CSAGATSGGPDTQYF | TGCAGTGCGGGGGCTACTAGCGGGGGGCCAGATACGCAGTATTTT
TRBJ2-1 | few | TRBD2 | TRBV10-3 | CAISELAGISYNEQFF | TGTGCCATCAGTGAACTAGCGGGGATCTCCTACAATGAGCAGTTCTTC
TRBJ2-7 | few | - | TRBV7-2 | CASSVSAGQYF | TGTGCCAGCAGCGTATCGGCTGGGCAGTACTTC
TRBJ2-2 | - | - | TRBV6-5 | CASSRATGELFF | TGTGCCAGCAGTCGGGCCACCGGGGAGCTGTTTTTT
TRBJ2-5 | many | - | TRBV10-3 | CAISDPSKETQYF | TGTGCCATCTCTGACCCTAGCAAAGAGACCCAGTACTTC
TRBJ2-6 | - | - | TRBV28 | CAPASLQKSGANVLTF | TGTGCCCCGGCCTCGCTACAAAAATCTGGGGCCAACGTCCTGACTTTC
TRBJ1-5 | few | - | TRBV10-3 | CAISAVAGGVSNQPQHF | TGTGCCATCAGTGCGGTGGCAGGAGGTGTGAGCAATCAGCCCCAGCATTTT
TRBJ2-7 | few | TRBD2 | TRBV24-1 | CATSDRSGRIYEQYF | TGTGCCACCAGTGACCGTAGCGGGAGGATCTACGAGCAGTACTTC
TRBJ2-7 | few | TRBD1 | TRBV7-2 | CASSVRDRDYEQYF | TGTGCCAGCAGCGTCCGGGACAGGGACTACGAGCAGTACTTC
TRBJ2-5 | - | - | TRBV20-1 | CSARVGRGETQYF | TGCAGTGCTAGAGTCGGTAGGGGAGAGACCCAGTACTTC
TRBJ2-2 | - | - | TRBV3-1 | CASSRQRRGELFF | TGTGCCAGCAGCCGTCAGCGGCGCGGGGAGCTGTTTTTT
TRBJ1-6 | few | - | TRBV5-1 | CASSFGQGSSPLHF | TGCGCCAGCAGCTTCGGGCAGGGTAGTTCACCCCTCCACTTT
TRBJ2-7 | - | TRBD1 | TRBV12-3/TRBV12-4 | CASSLWDRGFYEQYF | TGTGCCAGCAGTTTATGGGACAGGGGATTCTACGAGCAGTACTTC
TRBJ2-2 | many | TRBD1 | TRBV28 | CASSWTGSTGELFF | TGTGCCAGCAGTTGGACAGGGAGCACCGGGGAGCTGTTTTTT
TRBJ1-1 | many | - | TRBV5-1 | CASSSQQNTEAFF | TGCGCCAGCAGCTCGCAGCAGAACACTGAAGCTTTCTTT
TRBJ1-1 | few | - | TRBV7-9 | CASSSLQANTEAFF | TGTGCCAGCAGCTCCCTCCAGGCGAACACTGAAGCTTTCTTT
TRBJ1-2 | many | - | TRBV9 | CASSPGTYGYTF | TGTGCCAGCAGCCCTGGGACGTATGGCTACACCTTC
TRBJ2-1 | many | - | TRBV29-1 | CSGDRDGNEQFF | TGCAGCGGGGACCGGGACGGAAATGAGCAGTTCTTC
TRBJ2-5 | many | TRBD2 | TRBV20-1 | CSASPDMGGETQYF | TGCAGTGCTAGCCCCGACATGGGAGGGGAGACCCAGTACTTC
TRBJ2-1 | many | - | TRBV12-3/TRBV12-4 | CASSLMLSRASYNEQFF | TGTGCCAGCAGTTTAATGTTGAGCAGGGCCTCCTACAATGAGCAGTTCTTC
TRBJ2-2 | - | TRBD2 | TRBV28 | CASSLAGGPITGELFF | TGTGCCAGCAGTTTGGCGGGAGGGCCGATCACCGGGGAGCTGTTTTTT
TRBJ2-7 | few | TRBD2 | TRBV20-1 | CSARPGLGYYEQYF | TGCAGTGCTAGACCGGGACTAGGTTACTACGAGCAGTACTTC
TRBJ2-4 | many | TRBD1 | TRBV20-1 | CSARVTGGSGRAKNIQYF | TGCAGTGCTAGAGTTACAGGGGGCTCGGGAAGGGCCAAAAACATTCAGTACTTC
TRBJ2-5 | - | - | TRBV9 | CASSVLAGAGETQYF | TGTGCCAGCAGCGTATTGGCGGGGGCGGGGGAGACCCAGTACTTC
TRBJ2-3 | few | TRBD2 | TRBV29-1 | CSVPIAGGPDTQYF | TGCAGCGTACCTATAGCGGGGGGGCCGGATACGCAGTATTTT
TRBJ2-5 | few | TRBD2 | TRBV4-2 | CASSQELRRTSQGGTQYF | TGTGCCAGCAGCCAAGAACTTAGGAGGACTAGCCAAGGAGGGACCCAGTACTTC
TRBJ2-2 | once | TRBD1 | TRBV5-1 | CASNPGGKTGELFF | TGCGCCAGCAATCCAGGGGGAAAAACCGGGGAGCTGTTTTTT
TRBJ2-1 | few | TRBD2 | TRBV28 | CASELAGGNEQFF | TGTGCCAGCGAACTAGCGGGAGGGAATGAGCAGTTCTTC
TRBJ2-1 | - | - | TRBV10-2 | CASSEVGSSYNEQFF | TGCGCCAGCAGTGAGGTGGGGAGCTCCTACAATGAGCAGTTCTTC
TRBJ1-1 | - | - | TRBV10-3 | CAISVDRKNTEAFF | TGTGCCATCAGTGTGGACAGAAAGAACACTGAAGCTTTCTTT
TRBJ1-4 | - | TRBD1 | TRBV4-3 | CASSQGDRDNEKLFF | TGCGCCAGCAGCCAAGGGGACAGGGACAATGAAAAACTGTTTTTT
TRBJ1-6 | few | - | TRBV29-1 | CSVMDSPNSPLHF | TGCAGCGTTATGGACAGCCCTAATTCACCCCTCCACTTT
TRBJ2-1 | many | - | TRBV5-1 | CASSLGGFNEQFF | TGCGCCAGCAGCTTGGGAGGGTTCAATGAGCAGTTCTTC
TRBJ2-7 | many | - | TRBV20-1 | CSATNGGRLTYEQYF | TGCAGTGCCACGAACGGAGGACGTCTAACCTACGAGCAGTACTTC
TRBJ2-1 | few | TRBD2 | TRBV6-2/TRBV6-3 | CASREAGTSGLNEQFF | TGTGCCAGCAGAGAGGCCGGGACTAGCGGTCTAAATGAGCAGTTCTTC
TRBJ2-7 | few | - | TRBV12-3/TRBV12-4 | CASSLGRENYEQYF | TGTGCCAGCAGTTTGGGCAGGGAAAATTACGAGCAGTACTTC
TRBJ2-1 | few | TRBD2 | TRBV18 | CASSSLAGADNEQFF | TGTGCCAGCTCATCACTAGCGGGAGCTGACAATGAGCAGTTCTTC
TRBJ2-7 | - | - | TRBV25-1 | CASSDSQGLHEQYF | TGTGCCAGCAGTGATAGCCAGGGGCTTCACGAGCAGTACTTC
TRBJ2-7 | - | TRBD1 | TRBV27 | CASTPDRARSSYEQYF | TGTGCCAGCACCCCGGACAGGGCCCGAAGTTCCTACGAGCAGTACTTC
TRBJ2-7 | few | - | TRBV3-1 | CASSQHGAGLSYEQYF | TGTGCCAGCAGCCAACATGGAGCGGGCCTCTCCTACGAGCAGTACTTC